This T cell receptor beta chain came from a study of blood T cell repertoires in COVID-19. For the study at large: Acute and convalescent COVID-19 samples came from the United States, Italy and Spain. T cells, B-cell-depleted T cells, or PBMCs supplied cDNA or gDNA.

V dropped 4 bases and J dropped 0 bases, with 13 bases sitting between them. The CDR3 consists of 16 residues. Germline loops: CDR1 SGHDN, CDR2 FVKESK. In the authors' methods: Reference gene primer amplification gave estimated nucleated cell counts. Measured with immunoSEQ multiplex PCR; TCRdb has only the in-frame clones, and not every one. From that table come the V and J calls and clone size; the DNA was used to work out D and trimming. This table holds 40,000 to 45,000 clones, 80% to 90% found once. This clonotype originated in a human donor in a cohort sampled during active COVID-19. The V gene is TRBV14, the J gene TRBJ2-1; D is ambiguous. The sample comprised peripheral blood. The chain's CDR3 is CASSRLGASSYNEQFF. CDR3 in DNA: TGTGCCAGCAGCCGCCTCGGAGCCTCCTCCTACAATGAGCAGTTCTTC.